The entry below describes one T cell receptor beta chain. The sample originates from a study of cytomegalovirus exposure and HLA in healthy donors. The CDR3 consists of 16 residues. The V gene's germline CDR1 is MRHNA and CDR2 SNTAGT. The J segment lost 4 bases and the V segment lost 2 bases, leaving 6 bases of the junction unmatched. Amplification used 60 Vbeta primers and 13 Jbeta primers. Measured with immunoSEQ multiplex PCR; TCRdb has only the in-frame clones, and not every one. This sample has 100,000 to 150,000 clones; under 90% occur once, and the top ten carry less than 2.5%. The sequence derives from a woman between 40 and 55 years old in good health and CMV-seronegative. V and J are TRBV6-4 and TRBJ1-5; the match to TRBD1 covers 9 bases. The source material was PBMCs. This CDR3 reads CASSDGRDRENQPQHF. The CDR3 DNA reads as TGTGCCAGCAGTGACGGCCGGGACAGGGAAAATCAGCCCCAGCATTTT.